This passage covers 29 T cell receptor beta chains from one sample sequenced in a study of cytotoxic CD8 clonotypes in ibrutinib-treated CLL. The method was immunoSEQ multiplex PCR; TCRdb's version includes in-frame clones alone and lacks a portion of them. The data show almost 250,000 clones, with under 75% seen just once and about 16% held by the top ten. The sequences come from PBMCs, collected after 24 months of ibrutinib treatment. Receptors originate from a human donor with chronic lymphocytic leukemia.

The chain uses TRBV7-8 and TRBJ2-5, with 9 nucleotides matching TRBD1. TRBJ2-7 explains the end of the DNA better; the J call may be wrong. The CDR3 has 16 residues. Germline values: CDR1 SGHVS, CDR2 FQNEAQ. The CDR3 sequence: CASSLTTGTGNYEQYF. DNA of the CDR3: TGTGCCAGCAGCTTAACAACCGGGACAGGGAACTACGAGCAGTACTTC.

This clone was counted between two and nine times. J is TRBJ1-5 and V is TRBV6-5, with 9 bases matching TRBD1. The CDR3 sequence is 13 residues long. Germline trimming cut 5 bases from V and 8 bases from J; bases unmatched to any gene: 4. Germline assignment: CDR1 MNHEY and CDR2 SVGAGI. This CDR3 is CASSLDRGEPQHF. The CDR3 nucleotides are TGTGCCAGCAGTCTCGACAGGGGGGAGCCCCAGCATTTT.

The chain is built from TRBV6-5 and TRBJ2-1; D ambiguous. The germline V gene encodes CDR1 MNHEY and CDR2 SVGAGI. This CDR3 has 15 residues. Trimming pared 6 bases from V and 8 bases from J, leaving 20 bases between. This CDR3 reads CASSPQVVGDHEQFF. CDR3 bases: TGTGCCAGCAGCCCCCAGGTGGTAGGAGACCATGAGCAGTTCTTC.

This sequence joins TRBV18 and TRBJ2-1; no clear D gene. The CDR3 has 14 residues. Germline assignment: CDR1 KGHSH and CDR2 LQKENI. The V end lost 0 bases, the J end lost 4 bases, and 7 bases lay between the germline ends. CDR3 coding DNA: TGTGCCAGCTCACCACCCAACAATTACAATGAGCAGTTCTTC. Translating it yields CASSPPNNYNEQFF.

V and J are TRBV4-3 and TRBJ1-2; possible D gene TRBD1, 5 bases. V lost 0 bases and J lost 5, with 16 bases in between. CDR1 is LGHNA and CDR2 is YSLEER in the germline V gene. CDR3 length equals 16 residues. The CDR3 DNA sequence: TGCGCCAGCAGCCAAGACAGGGAGGGCCATAGGTATGGCTACACCTTC. It is translated as CASSQDREGHRYGYTF.

Points on this clone: Other DNA sequences from this sample encode an identical CDR3 as well. The chain has TRBV5-1 and TRBJ2-3; 14 nucleotides align to TRBD2. The CDR3 is 16 amino acids. The junction had 4 bases not matched to a gene; V was cut back by 4 bases and J by 3 bases. In germline, CDR1 is SGHRS, CDR2 YFSETQ. The CDR3 reads CASSPGLAGETDTQYF. CDR3 coding DNA: TGCGCCAGCAGCCCGGGACTAGCGGGAGAGACAGATACGCAGTATTTT.

This chain links TRBV25-1 with TRBJ1-4; 8 positions agree with TRBD1. V shed 1 base, J shed 6 bases, and the junction held 1 base outside the gene matches. The CDR3 is made up of 14 amino acids. Looked up from germline, CDR1 is MGHDK and CDR2 is SYGVNS. As DNA, the CDR3 is TGTGCCAGCAGTGAATTGGGACAGGATGAAAAACTGTTTTTT. Its translation: CASSELGQDEKLFF.

V is TRBV10-2 and J is TRBJ2-7; TRBD2 might be the D (6 bases). The CDR3 extends over 16 amino acids. V lost 0 bases and J 0 bases, leaving 12 bases between the germline ends. CDR1 and CDR2 from the germline V gene are WSHSY and SAAADI. In DNA form, the CDR3 reads TGCGCCAGCAGTGAGTCCCCTAGCGCCTACTCCTACGAGCAGTACTTC. This encodes CASSESPSAYSYEQYF.

The V call is TRBV19, the J call TRBJ2-2, with D possibly TRBD2 on 5 matching bases. This CDR3 is built from 18 residues. Looked up from germline, CDR1 is LNHDA and CDR2 is SQIVND (reference sequence). Deletions cut 6 bases from V and 0 bases from J, with 20 bases between. Written as DNA, the CDR3 is TGTGCCAGTAGACGGGATCCCCCCAGGAGATCGAACACCGGGGAGCTGTTTTTT. Protein: CASRRDPPRRSNTGELFF.

V usage is TRBV5-4 and J usage is TRBJ2-5; D remains ambiguous. This CDR3 has 16 residues. In germline, CDR1 is SGHNT, CDR2 YYREEE (reference sequence). V lost 1 base to trimming and J lost 2 bases, with 15 bases between them. Here the CDR3 DNA reads TGTGCCAGCAGCTTGAGTCTGGGTACGGTACAAGAGACCCAGTACTTC. Amino acid sequence: CASSLSLGTVQETQYF.

This clone showed up just a few times. Other DNA sequences in this specimen translate into the identical CDR3. The chain has TRBV30 and TRBJ2-7; D might be TRBD1 (7 bases). Germline assignment: CDR1 GTSNPN and CDR2 SVGIG (reference sequence). The CDR3 is 12 amino acids. V shed 0 bases and J shed 5 bases, with 8 bases lying between them. Here the CDR3 DNA reads TGTGCCTGGAGTGTCAGGGGGGACGAGCAGTACTTC. It specifies CAWSVRGDEQYF.

The rearrangement uses TRBV19 and TRBJ2-1, with TRBD2 identical over 12 bases. Trimming cost V 6 bases and J 6 bases; bases outside gene matches: 6. Germline V gene lookup returns CDR1 LNHDA and CDR2 SQIVND (reference sequence). The CDR3 contains 15 residues. CDR3 amino acids: CASSMTSGSLNEQFF. CDR3 sequence (DNA): TGTGCCAGTAGCATGACTAGCGGGAGTCTCAATGAGCAGTTCTTC.

J is TRBJ2-7 and V is TRBV2; 9 nucleotides line up with TRBD2. This CDR3 has 13 residues. The V gene end was trimmed by 8 bases and the J gene end by 5 bases; junction bases not matched to a gene: 7. Germline CDR1 reads SNHLY; CDR2 reads FYNNEI. The CDR3, as DNA: TGTGCCAGCTTGGGCGGGAGGGTGGACGAGCAGTACTTC. Protein: CASLGGRVDEQYF.

This clone has a single count. J is TRBJ2-7 and V is TRBV4-3; TRBD2 aligns across 8 bases. In germline, CDR1 is LGHNA, CDR2 YSLEER. Germline trimming cut 4 bases from V and 0 bases from J; bases unmatched to any gene: 8. This CDR3 contains 16 residues. CDR3 in DNA: TGCGCCAGCAGCCCGGGACTAGTTGGAGGCTCCTACGAGCAGTACTTC. Encoded protein: CASSPGLVGGSYEQYF.

The rearrangement joins TRBV2 to TRBJ2-2; D gene uncertain. Germline loops: CDR1 SNHLY, CDR2 FYNNEI. CDR3 size: 13 residues. The ends were cut back, 6 bases at V and 5 bases at J, with 10 bases in the middle. DNA of the CDR3: TGTGCCAGCAGCGTTCAAGGTACCGGGGAGCTGTTTTTT. Protein sequence: CASSVQGTGELFF.

This chain joins TRBV6-5 and TRBJ1-4; D unclear. Germline V gene data show CDR1 as MNHEY and CDR2 as SVGAGI. CDR3 length equals 14 residues. The V end lost 5 bases, the J end lost 7 bases, and 14 bases lay between the germline ends. CDR3 residues: CASSRRLGSEKLFF. CDR3 sequence (DNA): TGTGCCAGCAGTCGGCGGCTCGGAAGTGAAAAACTGTTTTTT.

The rearrangement links TRBV11-2 to TRBJ2-7, with 7 nucleotides matching TRBD1. There are 16 residues in the CDR3. In germline, CDR1 is SGHAT, CDR2 FQNNGV. V dropped 4 bases and J dropped 0; count of bases not matched to a gene: 9. The CDR3 protein is CASSYPGQAPSYEQYF. The DNA of the CDR3 is TGTGCCAGCAGCTACCCCGGACAGGCTCCCTCCTACGAGCAGTACTTC.

This rearrangement joins TRBV28 to TRBJ1-4; 8 bases fit TRBD1. The ends lost 4 bases at V and 4 bases at J; junction bases unmatched: 8. Germline V lookup: CDR1 MDHEN, CDR2 SYDVKM. CDR3 length equals 16 residues. CDR3 DNA sequence: TGTGCCAGCAGTTCCTTCCAGGGGGCGGGTAATGAAAAACTGTTTTTT. Its protein product is CASSSFQGAGNEKLFF. Combining the CDR3 with reference TRBV28 and TRBJ1-4 gives the whole variable domain DVKVTQSSRYLVKRTGEKVFLECVQDMDHENMFWYRQDPGLGLRLIYFSYDVKMKEKGDIPEGYSVSREKKERFSLILESASTNQTSMYLCASSSFQGAGNEKLFFGSGTQLSVL.

The genes are TRBV25-1 and TRBJ2-1; 9 bases align to TRBD2. The CDR3 has 16 residues. V shed 1 base and J 5 bases; nucleotides not matched to a gene: 6. The germline V gene encodes CDR1 MGHDK and CDR2 SYGVNS. CDR3 loop: CASSEWGGRADNEQFF. CDR3 nucleotide sequence: TGTGCCAGCAGTGAATGGGGCGGGAGGGCGGACAATGAGCAGTTCTTC.

V usage is TRBV6-5 and J usage is TRBJ2-7, with a possible D match to TRBD1 (5 bases). The germline gives CDR1 MNHEY, CDR2 SVGAGI. Deletions cut 4 bases from V and 3 bases from J, with 10 bases between. The CDR3 is made up of 13 amino acids. This chain's CDR3 is CASSLGLDYEQYF. CDR3 in DNA: TGTGCCAGCAGTTTGGGGCTGGACTACGAGCAGTACTTC.

J is TRBJ2-1 and V is TRBV19; D might be TRBD1 (5 bases). The V and J ends lost 4 bases and 3 bases respectively, with 13 bases between them. This CDR3 region has 15 residues. CDR1 and CDR2 (germline): LNHDA, SQIVND (reference sequence). The CDR3 is CASSNAGNYYNEQFF. For the CDR3, the DNA is TGTGCCAGTAGTAACGCAGGGAATTACTACAATGAGCAGTTCTTC.

There are a few counts of this clone. V gene TRBV28 combines with J gene TRBJ2-7; D might be TRBD1 (6 bases). The CDR3 runs to 13 residues. CDR1 is MDHEN and CDR2 is SYDVKM in the germline V gene. Trimming cost V 6 bases and J 3 bases, with 12 bases left between them. CDR3 residues: CASSSGQIYEQYF. The CDR3 DNA reads as TGTGCCAGCAGCTCCGGACAGATCTACGAGCAGTACTTC.

The genes are TRBV27 and TRBJ2-3; weak D call: TRBD2 (5 bases). Germline V gene lookup returns CDR1 MNHEY and CDR2 SMNVEV (reference sequence). Trimming took off 8 bases at V and 4 bases at J, with 13 bases between the two ends. The CDR3 length is 13 residues. CDR3 sequence: CASLRTGSDTQYF. For the CDR3, the DNA is TGTGCCAGCCTCCGGACGGGATCAGATACGCAGTATTTT.

The chain employs TRBV5-1 and TRBJ2-3; D may be TRBD2 (6 bases). In germline, CDR1 is SGHRS, CDR2 YFSETQ. Trimming took off 5 bases at V and 6 bases at J, with 10 bases between the two ends. This CDR3 comprises 12 residues. CDR3 loop: CASRAGSDTQYF. CDR3 nucleotide sequence: TGCGCCAGCAGGGCGGGGTCGGATACGCAGTATTTT.

The chain's CDR3 is CASSPINGGGTDTQYF. The CDR3 nucleotides are TGTGCCAGCTCACCAATAAATGGAGGGGGCACAGATACGCAGTATTTT. This chain joins TRBV18 and TRBJ2-3; perhaps TRBD2 as D (6 bases). Germline-derived CDR1 and CDR2 are KGHSH and LQKENI. This CDR3 is 16 amino acids long. Trimming removed 2 bases from V and 1 base from J, with 13 bases in between.

The rearrangement joins TRBV19 to TRBJ2-1, with 9 bases matching TRBD2. The CDR3 extends over 16 amino acids. J gave up 0 bases and V 8 bases, and 8 bases lay outside the gene matches. Germline CDR1 and CDR2: LNHDA and SQIVND (reference sequence). The CDR3 loop is CASLEGTSFSYNEQFF. The CDR3 bases are TGTGCCAGTCTTGAAGGGACTAGCTTCTCCTACAATGAGCAGTTCTTC.

This clone has just one count. The chain recombines TRBV15 with TRBJ2-3, with unresolved D. Per the germline V gene, CDR1 is LNHNV and CDR2 is YYDKDF (reference sequence). With 1 base removed from V and 6 bases from J, the gap between germline ends came to 8 bases. The CDR3 runs to 13 residues. The CDR3 is CATSRAGPDTQYF. The CDR3, as DNA: TGTGCCACCAGCAGAGCGGGCCCGGATACGCAGTATTTT. Full variable domain (outside the CDR3, taken from reference TRBV15 and TRBJ2-3): DAMVIQNPRYQVTQFGKPVTLSCSQTLNHNVMYWYQQKSSQAPKLLFHYYDKDFNNEADTPDNFQSRRPNTSFCFLDIRSPGLGDTAMYLCATSRAGPDTQYFGPGTRLTVL.

This clone was detected only a few times. This sequence joins TRBV5-1 and TRBJ2-6; possibly TRBD2 for D (6 bases). The CDR3 length is 19 residues. Trimming removed 4 bases from V and 2 bases from J, with 22 bases in between. Germline V lookup: CDR1 SGHRS, CDR2 YFSETQ. The CDR3 loop is CASSRVGGSGLTGANVLTF. Written as DNA, the CDR3 is TGCGCCAGCAGCCGTGTTGGGGGTAGCGGATTAACTGGGGCCAACGTCCTGACTTTC.

CDR3 DNA sequence: TGTGCCAGCAGCTCACCTCGTACAGGGTCTATCGAGCAGTACTTC. Translated: CASSSPRTGSIEQYF. The chain has TRBV7-2 and TRBJ2-7; D may be TRBD1 (6 bases). Trimming pared 4 bases from V and 6 bases from J, leaving 19 bases between. There are 15 residues in the CDR3. Germline V gene sequence: CDR1 SGHTA, CDR2 FQGNSA.